This TCR beta chain emerged from a study of T cells in Graves' hyperthyroidism and ophthalmopathy. Germline V gives CDR1 SGHTA, CDR2 FQGNSA. The CDR3 sequence is 15 residues long. Trimming at V came to 3 bases and at J to 2 bases, leaving 5 bases not matched to a gene. The investigators amplified TCR beta CDR3 regions from RNA transcripts. Initially, a first-round RT-PCR of the TCR CDR3 employed the HTBI primer set. TCRdb processed the multiplex PCR reads anew with MiXCR; each CDR3 protein has one entry. Of about 740,000 distinct CDR3 sequences listed, around 13% are singletons. The chain has TRBV7-2 and TRBJ2-5, with 8 bases lining up with TRBD2. The source material was blood. The receptor's source is a woman aged 18-35 years with Graves' hyperthyroidism. The CDR3 DNA follows: TGTGCCAGCAGCTTCTTTTCTAGCGGGCAAGAGACCCAGTACTTC. This sequence encodes CASSFFSSGQETQYF.